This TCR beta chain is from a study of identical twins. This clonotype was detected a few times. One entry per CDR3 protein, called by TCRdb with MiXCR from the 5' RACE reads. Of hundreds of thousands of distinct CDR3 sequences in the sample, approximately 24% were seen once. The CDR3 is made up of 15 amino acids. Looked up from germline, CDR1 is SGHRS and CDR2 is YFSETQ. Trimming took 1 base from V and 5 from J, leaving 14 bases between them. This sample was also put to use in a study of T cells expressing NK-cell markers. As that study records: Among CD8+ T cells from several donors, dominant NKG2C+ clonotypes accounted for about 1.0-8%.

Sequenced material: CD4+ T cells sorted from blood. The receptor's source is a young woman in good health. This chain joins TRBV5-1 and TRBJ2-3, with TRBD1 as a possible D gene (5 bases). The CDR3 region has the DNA TGCGCCAGCAGCTTGACAGGACCCGACCGAGATACGCAGTATTTT. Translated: CASSLTGPDRDTQYF.